This TCR beta chain emerged from a study of cytomegalovirus exposure and HLA in healthy donors. The CDR3 contains 15 residues. V trimming: 5 bases; J trimming: 0 bases; junction bases outside the gene matches: 6. Germline V lookup: CDR1 SEHNR, CDR2 FQNEAQ (reference sequence). PCR primers comprised 60 Vbeta and 13 Jbeta primers. TCRdb's copy holds only in-frame clones and misses some; the assay was immunoSEQ multiplex PCR. The sample records more than 95,000 clones, more than 60% being singletons. The origin of this receptor is a woman aged 55-70 years in good health and CMV-seropositive. The V call is TRBV7-9, the J call TRBJ1-2; 7 bases map to TRBD1. Material for sequencing was PBMCs. The CDR3 spells CASSPAGGTNYGYTF. CDR3 nucleotides: TGTGCCAGCAGCCCGGCAGGGGGAACTAACTATGGCTACACCTTC.